Included here is one T cell receptor (beta chain) sequence, with context. This clone's antigen is unknown. The sample holds no much larger clone one base away, and base qualities are not on file. V is pared back by 8 bases and J by 1 base, with 18 bases lying between the germline termini. The CDR3 has 15 amino acids, counting the end cysteine and phenylalanine. The DNA shown is the 45-base CDR3, in frame from base 1. This entry comes from a study of neurological immune-mediated disorders (dated by TCRdb to between 2019 and 2020). Study-wide context: Among the roughly 34 multiple sclerosis patients, relapsing-remitting MS accounted for some 30 and secondary progressive MS accounted for 3. Peripheral blood TCR-beta repertoires from HTLV-I-associated myelopathy (HAM/TSP) patients, multiple sclerosis patients and healthy controls were compared by UMI-based sequencing. Longitudinal samples, technical triplicates and paired sorted CD4+ and CD8+ T-cell subsets, alongside PBMC samples, were included among the roughly 100 TCR-beta libraries. The cohort included some 66 subjects: around 15 with HAM/TSP, about 34 with multiple sclerosis, and around 20 healthy controls. Beyond this particular receptor, the publication reports: The MS cluster showed no association with clinical or MRI features, and the authors stated that larger cohorts are needed. Expanded clones from different subjects shared no identical CDR3 amino acid sequences, which suggests that TCR-beta repertoires were private in all groups. The highest TCR clonal expansion was observed in HAM/TSP patients, whereas the lowest was observed in MS patients, even when compared with healthy controls. Repertoires from 18 of 34 MS patients were grouped by phylogenetic analysis into a cluster of related CDR3 sequences, suggesting a possible repertoire-level signature.

For the unsorted PBMC libraries, 2 million PBMCs were stored in RNAlater at -80 degrees C until RNA extraction and were used to generate the libraries. The multiple sclerosis patients were enrolled in a US clinical protocol that evaluated disease progression with magnetic resonance imaging. Peripheral blood underwent Ficoll-Hypaque density gradient centrifugation to isolate PBMCs, which were then cryopreserved in liquid nitrogen. cDNA synthesis used template-switch 5'RACE with a primer carrying a 10-nucleotide random unique molecular identifier tagging each TCR transcript. Every sequencing run covered 15-18 subjects and yielded more than 160 million TCR-beta sequences. The RNeasy kit was used for extraction of total RNA. Using the KAPA Real-time Library Amplification kit, TCR-beta VDJ regions were amplified with primers for the TCR constant region and the 5'RACE anchor. Sample indexes and Illumina adaptors were added in a first PCR, and a second PCR then increased library yield. The roughly 650 bp TCR product was size-selected on a 2% E-gel SizeSelection system after Ampure bead purification. Library quality was checked on a Bioanalyzer, concentration was measured with Qubit, and libraries were quantified with the Kapa Library Quantification kit before pooling. An Illumina HiSeq 2500 was used to sequence the libraries paired-end at 2 x 150 bp. To increase sequence diversity, about 23-32% phiX was spiked into each library pool. The published analysis was carried out like this. Quality-filtered reads were processed with the UMI-based MiGEC pipeline, and over 90% of raw TCR sequences were removed by the MiGEC pipeline during error correction. VDJ genes were aligned to IMGT germline references, and each clonotype was defined by a unique CDR3 amino acid sequence together with V-J genes. Clonal expansion, Shannon diversity and CDR3 relatedness (CalcPairwiseDistances, ClusterSamples) were evaluated with VDJtools, and phylogenetic trees were built with CLCbio workbench. Clones with at least 8 unique UMIs were defined as expanded, with this threshold being based on coefficient-of-variation modelling across technical triplicates. TCRdb reworked the public reads: Q25 trimming with fastp, MiXCR clone assembly, productive beta chains retained. Every entry covers one CDR3 protein and lists the most common genes and DNA from its rows. TCRdb assigned the V and J calls; the authors' analysis was not used. In all, the sample holds more than 45,000 distinct CDR3 sequences, and approximately 4.1% of those were seen once. The ten top clones hold about 3% of the sample.

This sequence originates from a man aged 50 to 59 with multiple sclerosis. The receptor chain draws on TRBV12-3 or TRBV12-4 and TRBJ2-7; D gene: possibly TRBD1, on 5 matching bases. Sequencing used PBMCs. The DNA is as follows: TGTGCCAGCTCAGCAGGGCAACTTATGTCCTACGAGCAGTACTTC. This is translated as CASSAGQLMSYEQYF.